The clone carrying this T cell receptor beta chain was recorded only once. What it recognizes is unknown. The data originate from a study of cytomegalovirus exposure and HLA in healthy donors. The PCR had 60 Vbeta and 13 Jbeta primers. Here immunoSEQ multiplex PCR was the method, and the copy in TCRdb shows in-frame clones only, minus some. This table holds about 200,000 clones, about 80% found once. CDR3 length: 11 residues. Deletions cut 5 bases from V and 12 bases from J, with 13 bases between. Looked up from germline, CDR1 is SNHLY and CDR2 is FYNNEI. Overall study results and limits: In a later analysis, V- and J-gene trimming of beta chains associated with a DCLRE1C missense variant, replicated independently. TCR beta chains numbering some 150 were designated cytomegalovirus-associated.

This clonotype was sampled from a woman younger than 45 in good health and CMV-seronegative. V usage is TRBV2 and J usage is TRBJ1-2, with D unresolved. Material: PBMCs. The CDR3 bases are TGTGCCAGCAGTTTGACCCGCCAGGACACCTTC. As protein: CASSLTRQDTF.